The 5 T cell receptor beta chains below all came from one sample that was sequenced in a study of HIV-infected children after antiretroviral therapy interruption (dated by TCRdb to the late 2010s). The treatment or condition label of this sample denotes: PENTA 11 planned treatment interruption arm or continuous ART arm. Receptor libraries were prepared by 3' RACE. Sequencer: Illumina MiSeq. TCR libraries were constructed from RNA with a 3' RACE protocol that used unique molecular identifiers to correct for PCR amplification bias. TCRdb itself trimmed the public reads at Q25 with fastp, ran MiXCR and retained productive beta chains. Duplicate CDR3 protein sequences are folded into a single record with the most common DNA and genes. For this sample there are roughly 46,000 distinct CDR3 sequences; around 4.1% appear just once. 0.6% to 0.85% of the sample belongs to the ten largest clones. The input for sequencing was CD45RA+ CD4+ T cells from PBMCs, pooled from several time points, taken from a donor given antiretroviral therapy, either interrupted or continuous. The cell subset or site label, as the study defines it: naive CD4+ CD45RA+ CD45RO- T cells. All receptors derive from a pool of human donors with HIV.

This clonotype was picked up many times. This chain connects TRBV25-1 to TRBJ2-7; D is unclear. Deletions cut 2 bases from V and 4 bases from J, with 15 bases between. The CDR3 is 15 residues long. The germline V gene has CDR1 MGHDK and CDR2 SYGVNS. The CDR3 sequence: CASSEIGRIPYEQYF. In nucleotides, the CDR3 is TGTGCCAGCAGTGAAATCGGGCGGATCCCTTACGAGCAGTACTTC.

This clonotype was seen more than once but under ten times. The rearrangement uses TRBV12-3 or TRBV12-4 and TRBJ2-7, with D perhaps matching TRBD1 (6 bases). With 7 bases removed from V and 1 base from J, the gap between germline ends came to 11 bases. The CDR3 runs 13 residues. The CDR3 region is CASKDSTSYEQYF. In DNA form, the CDR3 reads TGTGCCAGCAAGGACAGCACTTCCTACGAGCAGTACTTC.

This chain links TRBV5-1 with TRBJ2-5, with D possibly matching TRBD1 (5 bases). V lost 3 bases and J lost 7, with 13 bases in between. This CDR3 comprises 13 residues. Germline CDR1 is SGHRS and CDR2 is YFSETQ. CDR3 sequence reads: CASSSGLQGTQYF. The CDR3 bases are TGCGCCAGCAGCTCGGGTCTTCAGGGGACCCAGTACTTC.

This clonotype was recorded many times. The chain links TRBV2 to TRBJ2-3, with 10 bases aligning to TRBD2. The CDR3 sequence is 16 residues long. The germline V gene has CDR1 SNHLY and CDR2 FYNNEI. V shed 7 bases and J 1 base; nucleotides not matched to a gene: 8. This CDR3 reads CASTNPAGGGTDTQYF. The CDR3 nucleotides read TGTGCCAGCACTAACCCAGCGGGGGGGGGCACAGATACGCAGTATTTT.

This clonotype was found many times. V is TRBV28 and J is TRBJ2-7; tentative D call: TRBD1 (5 bases). Trimming removed 2 bases at V and 5 bases at J, with 7 bases between. The CDR3 covers 12 residues. Germline CDR1 reads MDHEN; CDR2 reads SYDVKM. CDR3 protein: CASSLQGNEQYF. CDR3 DNA sequence: TGTGCCAGCAGTTTACAGGGAAACGAGCAGTACTTC.